Listed below are T cell receptor beta chains from one sample, sequenced in a study of technical replicates of blood from a few donors. Sequencing was performed with immunoSEQ multiplex PCR; in TCRdb, only in-frame clones are kept and a portion is missing. The sample contains fewer than 90,000 clones, 90% to 95% of which appear only once. Sequencing was carried out using T cells isolated from PBMCs. The source of these receptors is a human donor in good health. Each CDR3 is given with its conserved first and last residue. Fields, in order: D gene, clone size, V gene, J gene, CDR3 DNA, CDR3 protein. The D gene is left open where the match is weak. The size of a clone is reported for some rows only, either as once, few or many, or as a class for expanded clones.

>NA|once|TRBV5-1|TRBJ2-2
TGCGCCAGCAGCTTGGGCAGAAACGGGGAGCTGTTTTTT
CASSLGRNGELFF
>NA|NA|TRBV27|TRBJ2-7
TGTGCCAGCAGTTCCCTCCGGGGCCGGGGGGAGCAGTACTTC
CASSSLRGRGEQYF
>TRBD1|NA|TRBV4-1|TRBJ1-1
TGCGCCAGCAGCCCGACAGGGAAACCCACTGAAGCTTTCTTT
CASSPTGKPTEAFF
>TRBD2|NA|TRBV9|TRBJ2-3
TGTGCCAGCAGCGTCACCGGGACTAGAGTATCAGATACGCAGTATTTT
CASSVTGTRVSDTQYF
>NA|NA|TRBV4-2|TRBJ2-1
TGTGCCAGCAGCCAAGATGGCCTAGCGAACTACAATGAGCAGTTCTTC
CASSQDGLANYNEQFF
>NA|NA|TRBV9|TRBJ2-2
TGTGCCAGCAGCGTAGCCGGGACGAACACCGGGGAGCTGTTTTTT
CASSVAGTNTGELFF
>TRBD2|NA|TRBV28|TRBJ2-7
TGTGCCAGCAGTTCAGTGACTAGCGGGATCTCCTACGAGCAGTACTTC
CASSSVTSGISYEQYF
>NA|NA|TRBV19|TRBJ1-1
TGTGCCAGTAGTATGCGGGGGGTGAACACTGAAGCTTTCTTT
CASSMRGVNTEAFF
>NA|NA|TRBV19|TRBJ1-2
TGTGCCAGTAGTATCATGCACGCTACTAACTATGGCTACACCTTC
CASSIMHATNYGYTF
>TRBD1|NA|TRBV4-1|TRBJ1-1
TGCGCCAGCAGCCAAGACTCCAGGGGGAGGACTGAAGCTTTCTTT
CASSQDSRGRTEAFF
>NA|NA|TRBV20-1|TRBJ2-3
TGCAGTGCTTCCGTTCGAGATACGCAGTATTTT
CSASVRDTQYF
>NA|NA|TRBV18|TRBJ1-4
TGTGCCAGCTCACCGGCCGCTGTGGCGGGGCTAGAGGCAAAACTGTTTTTT
CASSPAAVAGLEAKLFF
>NA|NA|TRBV27|TRBJ1-2
TGTGCCAGCAGTTCCCGGACAGATTATTCTTTCTATGGCTACACCTTC
CASSSRTDYSFYGYTF
>TRBD1|NA|TRBV28|TRBJ2-7
TGTGCCAGCTTTACCGGGACAGGGGATTTCTACGAGCAGTACTTC
CASFTGTGDFYEQYF
>NA|NA|TRBV18|TRBJ1-1
TGTGCCAGCTCACCCGGAGCAGTGAACACTGAAGCTTTCTTT
CASSPGAVNTEAFF
>TRBD1|NA|TRBV7-9|TRBJ2-7
TGTGCCAGCACTAGACAGGGCTACGAGCAGTACTTC
CASTRQGYEQYF
>TRBD2|NA|TRBV11-3|TRBJ2-5
TGTGCCAGCAGCCCGGGGGGGGCCACGTACCAAGAGACCCAGTACTTC
CASSPGGATYQETQYF
>NA|NA|TRBV28|TRBJ1-5
TGTGCCAGCAGTCATCCATGGGGGGATAGCAATCAGCCCCAGCATTTT
CASSHPWGDSNQPQHF
>TRBD1|NA|TRBV2|TRBJ2-7
TGTGCCAGCAGTCCCGGACAGGGTGCGACTTTGGAGCAGTACTTC
CASSPGQGATLEQYF
>TRBD1|NA|TRBV5-1|TRBJ2-5
TGCGCCAGCAGCACGGGACAGGGAGAAGAGATCCAGTACTTC
CASSTGQGEEIQYF
>TRBD2|NA|TRBV7-8|TRBJ2-2
TGTGCCAGCAGCCCCCGTGCCGCTAGCGGGAGGTACGGGGAGCTGTTTTTT
CASSPRAASGRYGELFF
>TRBD1|NA|TRBV12-5|TRBJ2-6
TGTGCTAGTGGTTTATACCACCAGACAGGGCCCCTCTACTCTGGGGCCAACGTCCTGACTTTC
CASGLYHQTGPLYSGANVLTF
>TRBD2|NA|TRBV13|TRBJ2-5
TGTGCCAGCAGCTTCGCGGGAGGGGCAGAGACCCAGTACTTC
CASSFAGGAETQYF
>TRBD1|NA|TRBV28|TRBJ2-5
TGTGCCAGCAGTTTTAAGGGACAGGGCCCCCGAGAGACCCAGTACTTC
CASSFKGQGPRETQYF
>NA|NA|TRBV9|TRBJ2-5
TGTGCCAGCAGCGTAGGTACGCCGTTTTCACGGGAGACCCAGTACTTC
CASSVGTPFSRETQYF
>NA|NA|TRBV2|TRBJ2-5
TGTGCCAGCAGTGATAGACGGGTGGCAGAGACCCAGTACTTC
CASSDRRVAETQYF
>NA|NA|TRBV29-1|TRBJ1-1
TGCAGCGCACCACTAGGACTGAGGGCTTTCTTT
CSAPLGLRAFF
>TRBD2|NA|TRBV11-2|TRBJ2-1
TGTGCCAGCAGCTTAGGGGCTAGCGGGAGTTCCTACAATGAGCAGTTCTTC
CASSLGASGSSYNEQFF
>NA|NA|TRBV21-1|TRBJ2-7
TGTGCCAGCAGCAAAGAATCGCTCCGGGACATACGACACTCCTACGAGCAGTACTTC
CASSKESLRDIRHSYEQYF
>NA|NA|TRBV30|TRBJ1-5
TGTGCCTGGGGGGAGGGGGTGGGCAATCAGCCCCAGCATTTT
CAWGEGVGNQPQHF
>NA|NA|TRBV21-1|TRBJ2-7
TGTGCCAGCAGCAAGAGACAGAGCTCCTACGAGCAGTACTTC
CASSKRQSSYEQYF
>NA|NA|TRBV4-2|TRBJ2-1
TGTGCCAGCAGCCAAGATATTTCCGGAGATTACAATGAGCAGTTCTTC
CASSQDISGDYNEQFF
>NA|NA|TRBV11-2|TRBJ2-1
TGTGCCAGCAGCTTAGAGGGGGACTTTTACAATGAGCAGTTCTTC
CASSLEGDFYNEQFF
>TRBD1|once|TRBV19|TRBJ1-5
TGTGCCACAGGACAGGGACGTATGAGCAATCAGCCCCAGCATTTT
CATGQGRMSNQPQHF
>TRBD2|once|TRBV5-1|TRBJ2-1
TGCGCCAGCAGCCTCCCGCGGGGGACGCAGTTCTTC
CASSLPRGTQFF
>NA|NA|TRBV13|TRBJ2-3
TGTGCCAGCAGGACACAGGGCGTGAACCCAGATACGCAGTATTTT
CASRTQGVNPDTQYF
>NA|NA|TRBV19|TRBJ1-1
TGTGCCAGTAGTATACTTCGGGGGGACCTGAACACTGAAGCTTTCTTT
CASSILRGDLNTEAFF
>TRBD2|few|TRBV11-3|TRBJ2-6
TGTGCCAGCAGCACCTGGACTAGCAGGGCTACTGGGGCCAACGTCCTGACTTTC
CASSTWTSRATGANVLTF
>TRBD2|NA|TRBV14|TRBJ2-1
TGTGCCAGCAGCACTCGGACTAGCGGGAGGTCAAGAGAGCAGTTCTTC
CASSTRTSGRSREQFF
>NA|NA|TRBV19|TRBJ2-3
TGTGCCAGTAGTATGACGTGGGAGTTGACAGATACGCAGTATTTT
CASSMTWELTDTQYF
>TRBD1|NA|TRBV5-5|TRBJ2-1
TGTGCCAGCAGCCCCCAGGGGGCGGGTGAGCAGTTCTTC
CASSPQGAGEQFF
>NA|once|TRBV15|TRBJ1-1
TGTGCCACCAGCAGAACCACTCGTGAAGCTTTCTTT
CATSRTTREAFF
>TRBD2|NA|TRBV11-3|TRBJ2-2
TGTGCCAGCAGCCCTTACAGACTAGCGAGCACCGGGGAGCTGTTTTTT
CASSPYRLASTGELFF
>NA|NA|TRBV29-1|TRBJ2-3
TGCAGCGTTGAGACCCAGGGTACGCAGTATTTT
CSVETQGTQYF
>TRBD2|NA|TRBV5-1|TRBJ2-3
TGCGCCAGCAGCCCAGGACTAGCGGGAGTATCAGATACGCAGTATTTT
CASSPGLAGVSDTQYF
>NA|NA|TRBV5-7|TRBJ1-4
TGTGCCAGCAGCTTGATATCGGGGGAGGCTAATGAAAAACTGTTTTTT
CASSLISGEANEKLFF
>TRBD1|NA|TRBV6-5|TRBJ1-1
TGTGCCAGCACTCACAGGGGCACTGAAGCTTTCTTT
CASTHRGTEAFF
>TRBD2|NA|TRBV9|TRBJ2-7
TGTGCCAGCAGCTCACTAGCGGGGGAGGGCCGCGACGAGCAGTACTTC
CASSSLAGEGRDEQYF
>NA|few|TRBV6-1|TRBJ1-2
TGTGCCAGCAGCGTACGAGGACAGATGGGATATGGCTACACCTTC
CASSVRGQMGYGYTF
>TRBD2|NA|TRBV6-1|TRBJ2-7
TGTGCCAGCAGTGATGGATGGGGCGGGAGCTCCTACGAGCAGTACTTC
CASSDGWGGSSYEQYF
>NA|once|TRBV19|TRBJ1-5
TGTGCCAGTAGTAGGAGTAATAGCAATCAGCCCCAGCATTTT
CASSRSNSNQPQHF
>TRBD1|NA|TRBV19|TRBJ1-5
TGTGCCAGTATGCCCGCGGGACAGGGCAATCAGCCCCAGCATTTT
CASMPAGQGNQPQHF
>TRBD1|NA|TRBV6-5|TRBJ1-5
TGTGCCAGCAGCGTCGACAGGGCGATGACTCAGCCCCAGCATTTT
CASSVDRAMTQPQHF
>NA|NA|TRBV5-4|TRBJ2-1
TGTGCCAGCAGCTTGGGCGCGGGGAACAATGAGCAGTTCTTC
CASSLGAGNNEQFF
>NA|NA|TRBV7-9|TRBJ2-7
TGTGCCAGCAGCTTAAGTGGGGGCACCTACGAGCAGTACTTC
CASSLSGGTYEQYF